This T cell receptor beta chain is drawn from a study of long-term antiretroviral therapy in people with HIV. Study observations and caveats: Specimen acquisition occurred between about 2003 and 2018, potentially under older ART regimens.

Every donor had one or more pre-ART and two or more post-ART PBMC samples. Germline loops: CDR1 LNHNV, CDR2 YYDKDF (reference sequence). V lost 5 bases, J lost 3 bases, and 6 bases stayed unmatched. The CDR3 has 15 residues. The assay, immunoSEQ v3.0, was run at survey level. Clones were read by immunoSEQ multiplex PCR, and TCRdb kept only the in-frame ones, dropping some. The sample holds 17,000 or so clones, approximately 78% seen once. On this clone: Its specificity is not known.

The specimen comprised unsorted PBMCs, sampled 0.3 years after starting antiretroviral therapy. The chain combines TRBV15 with TRBJ2-3, with 9 bases identical to TRBD1. The TCR originated in a man aged 18 to 30 with HIV. CDR3 sequence reads: CATSEGQGKTDTQYF. The CDR3, as DNA: TGTGCCACCAGCGAAGGACAGGGGAAGACAGATACGCAGTATTTT.